This TCR beta chain was documented in a study of T cells in localized non-small cell lung cancer. Study results and limitations: The study found T cell clonality highest in uninvolved adjacent lung, above tumor. Because only a single region of the tumor was sequenced, heterogeneity remains possible. The appearance of a median 57 of the top 100 tumor clones was seen in adjacent lung.

As to this clone: Its matching antigen is unknown.

Trimming took 0 bases from V and 6 from J; bases not matched to a gene: 8. Germline-derived CDR1 and CDR2 are LNHNV and YYDKDF (reference sequence). The CDR3 covers 16 residues. Repertoires were generated with immunoSEQ multiplex PCR, while TCRdb's copy carries only in-frame clones and drops some. The sample gives under 150,000 clones, 80% to 90% of which show up once; over 1.5% is in the top ten. The source of this sequence is a female donor older than 55 with stage I lung adenocarcinoma. The chain employs TRBV15 and TRBJ2-1; 7 bases agree with TRBD2. The sequencing here drew on peripheral blood, taken before any cancer treatment. CDR3 bases: TGTGCCACCAGCAGAGATCTGGCGGGAGTGGGCAATGAGCAGTTCTTC. It yields the protein CATSRDLAGVGNEQFF.